The 6 T cell receptor beta chains below all came from one sample that was sequenced in a study of beta chain features in type 1 diabetes. The study, taken as a whole, reports: Type 1 diabetes patients had TCRB CDR3s that were shorter (moderately but significantly so) in all four CD4+ subsets.

These receptors' targets are unknown. The isolated RNA, all of it, was reverse transcribed, so expressed TCRB transcripts were what got sequenced. The table came from immunoSEQ multiplex PCR; TCRdb's copy has only in-frame clones and leaves some out. The profile shows about 120,000 clones, approximately 15% of them singletons. The sample consisted of central memory CD4+ T cells from blood. These receptor sequences come from a man younger than 30 with type 1 diabetes.

This clone was picked up a small number of times. J is TRBJ2-3 and V is TRBV2; the D call may be TRBD1 or TRBD2 (5 bases each). In germline, CDR1 is SNHLY, CDR2 FYNNEI. This CDR3 contains 12 residues. Trimming shortened V by 6 bases and J by 6 bases, and 10 bases separated the two germline ends. CDR3 nucleotide sequence: TGTGCCAGCAGCGGGACGGTCGATACGCAGTATTTT. Its protein is CASSGTVDTQYF.

This clone appeared many times. This chain uses TRBV28 with TRBJ2-5; TRBD2 aligns across 12 bases. The junction had 11 bases not matched to a gene; V was cut back by 4 bases and J by 2 bases. Germline loops: CDR1 MDHEN, CDR2 SYDVKM. The CDR3 spans 18 residues. CDR3 protein: CASSSPSLGLAGQETQYF. In DNA, the CDR3 is TGTGCCAGCAGTTCTCCCAGCTTGGGACTAGCGGGTCAAGAGACCCAGTACTTC.

The V gene is TRBV7-2, the J gene TRBJ1-6, with a weak D call TRBD1 (5 bases). V gave up 6 bases and J gave up 5 bases, with 17 bases separating them. The CDR3 is made up of 16 amino acids. Germline assignment: CDR1 SGHTA and CDR2 FQGNSA. CDR3 sequence reads: CASRPWQGGNNSPLHF. The CDR3, as DNA: TGTGCCAGCAGGCCATGGCAGGGAGGCAATAATTCACCCCTCCACTTT.

The J gene is TRBJ1-2, the V gene TRBV20-1; D is uncertain. The CDR3 is 11 residues long. Germline V gene data show CDR1 as DFQATT and CDR2 as SNEGSKA (reference sequence). Trimming left V 3 bases short and J 8 bases short, with 10 bases between. CDR3 in amino acids: CSASQRAGYTF. The CDR3 DNA reads as TGCAGTGCTAGCCAACGTGCGGGCTACACCTTC.

This clone has just a few counts. This CDR3 reads CASSLRRDGYTF. The CDR3 DNA sequence: TGTGCCAGCAGCTTACGGAGGGACGGCTACACCTTC. The chain uses TRBV5-6 and TRBJ1-2; perhaps TRBD1 as D (5 bases). The germline gives CDR1 SGHDT, CDR2 YYEEEE. The CDR3 length is 12 residues. V was shortened by 2 bases and J by 8 bases, with 10 bases between the two germline ends.

This clone was seen at least ten times. The rearrangement joins TRBV29-1 to TRBJ2-1; TRBD2 matches 8 bases. The ends lost 7 bases at V and 8 bases at J; junction bases unmatched: 7. The germline V gene has CDR1 SQVTM and CDR2 ANQGSEA. This CDR3 has 12 amino acids. Written as DNA, the CDR3 is TGCAGCGCCTCGCGGGGGGAACATGAGCAGTTCTTC. Translation: CSASRGEHEQFF.